The clone carrying this T cell receptor (beta chain) was seen only a few times. The data are from a study of CD8+ T cells in alopecia areata. On the study more broadly: Tofacitinib administration persisted for 6 to 18 months, succeeded by 6 months off drug.

It was cDNA, reverse transcribed from extracted RNA, that served as the sequencing template. Libraries were prepared by immunoSEQ multiplex PCR; TCRdb keeps only in-frame clonotypes and omits some of them. The data show 160,000 or so clones, with roughly 66% seen just once and roughly 10% held by the top ten. This TCR derives from a human donor with alopecia areata. This material consisted of CD8+ T cells sorted from blood, taken at week 0.

The CDR3 region has the DNA TGCAGCGTTGAAGGAGATAGCAATCAGCCCCAGCATTTT. Its protein product is CSVEGDSNQPQHF. The V call is TRBV29-1, the J call TRBJ1-5, with unresolved D. This CDR3 is 13 amino acids long. CDR1 is SQVTM and CDR2 is ANQGSEA in the germline V gene. The germline V and J ends were trimmed by 1 base and 0 bases, with 4 bases remaining between them.